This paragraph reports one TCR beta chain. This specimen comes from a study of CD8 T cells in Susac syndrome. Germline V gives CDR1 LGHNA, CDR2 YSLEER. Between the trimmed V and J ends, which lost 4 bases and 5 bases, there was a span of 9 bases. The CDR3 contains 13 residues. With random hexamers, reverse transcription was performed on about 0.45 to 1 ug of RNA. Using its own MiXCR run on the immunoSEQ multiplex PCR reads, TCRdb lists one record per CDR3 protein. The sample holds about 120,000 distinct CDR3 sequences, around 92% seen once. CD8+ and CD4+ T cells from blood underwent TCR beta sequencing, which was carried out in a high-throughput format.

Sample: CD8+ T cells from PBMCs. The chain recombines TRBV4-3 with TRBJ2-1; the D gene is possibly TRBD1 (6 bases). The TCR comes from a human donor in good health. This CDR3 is CASSPWTDNEQFF. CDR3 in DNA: TGCGCCAGCAGCCCGTGGACAGACAATGAGCAGTTCTTC.